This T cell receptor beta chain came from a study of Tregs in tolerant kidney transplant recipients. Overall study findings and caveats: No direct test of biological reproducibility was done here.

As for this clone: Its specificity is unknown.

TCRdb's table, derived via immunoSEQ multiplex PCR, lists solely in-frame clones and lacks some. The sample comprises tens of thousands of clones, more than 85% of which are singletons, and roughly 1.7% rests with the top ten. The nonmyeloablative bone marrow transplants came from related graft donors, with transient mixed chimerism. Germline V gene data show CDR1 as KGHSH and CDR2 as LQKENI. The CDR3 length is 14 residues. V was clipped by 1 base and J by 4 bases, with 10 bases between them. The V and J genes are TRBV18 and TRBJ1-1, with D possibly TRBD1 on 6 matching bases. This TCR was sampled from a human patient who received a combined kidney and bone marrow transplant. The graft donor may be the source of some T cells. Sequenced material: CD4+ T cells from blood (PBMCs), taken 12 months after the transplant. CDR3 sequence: CASSPLTGITEAFF. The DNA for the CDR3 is TGTGCCAGCTCACCACTAACAGGGATCACTGAAGCTTTCTTT.